The present TCR beta chain was sequenced within a study of cytomegalovirus exposure and HLA in healthy donors. General observations from the study: Immune exposure information comprised only CMV serostatus. Cytomegalovirus-associated status was assigned to more than 150 TCR beta chains.

Germline V gives CDR1 SGHNT, CDR2 YYREEE (reference sequence). The junction had 4 bases not matched to a gene; V was cut back by 5 bases and J by 5 bases. This CDR3 is 13 amino acids long. Details on this clone: Its specificity is not known.

The PCR ran on 60 Vbeta and 13 Jbeta primers. The method was immunoSEQ multiplex PCR; TCRdb's version includes in-frame clones alone and lacks a portion of them. Of 65,000 to 70,000 clones detected, about 73% appear once; the ten largest clones hold 11%. The J gene is TRBJ1-1, the V gene TRBV5-4; 9 bases line up with TRBD1. The clonotype comes from a woman between 25 and 40 years old in good health and CMV-seronegative. The sequenced material came from PBMCs. The CDR3 nucleotides are TGTGCCAGCAGGAACGGACAGGGGACTGAAGCTTTCTTT. It yields the protein CASRNGQGTEAFF.